This is a list of T cell receptor beta chains from one sample in a study of siplizumab effects on memory and regulatory T cells. Profiled with immunoSEQ multiplex PCR; TCRdb holds only in-frame clones, not every one. The sample gives around 100,000 clones, around 92% of which show up once; around 0.15% is in the top ten. Sequencing was performed on CD4+ T cells sorted from blood. The origin of the receptors is a human donor in good health. Both conserved end residues are part of each CDR3. D genes are given only for firm matches. Expanded clones get a size class; other rows say once, few or many, or leave the size out.

CDR3: CATLGGGNQPQHF; DNA: TGTGCCACCCTGGGCGGGGGCAATCAGCCCCAGCATTTT; D: -; J: TRBJ1-5; size: once; length: 13; V: TRBV10-3
CDR3: CASRSGDRLINYGYTF; DNA: TGTGCCAGTAGATCAGGGGACAGACTTATTAACTATGGCTACACCTTC; D: TRBD1; J: TRBJ1-2; size: -; length: 16; V: TRBV19
CDR3: CAWSPGPINYGYTF; DNA: TGTGCCTGGAGTCCTGGGCCTATCAACTATGGCTACACCTTC; D: -; J: TRBJ1-2; size: -; length: 14; V: TRBV30
CDR3: CASRLLDRDPGYGYTF; DNA: TGCGCCAGCAGATTGCTAGACCGGGACCCAGGATATGGCTACACCTTC; D: -; J: TRBJ1-2; size: -; length: 16; V: TRBV5-1
CDR3: CAISEYLRDTYEQYF; DNA: TGTGCCATCAGTGAGTATCTAAGGGACACCTACGAGCAGTACTTC; D: -; J: TRBJ2-7; size: -; length: 15; V: TRBV10-3
CDR3: CAISESPGLAGEPISTDTQYF; DNA: TGTGCCATCAGTGAGTCGCCGGGACTAGCGGGGGAGCCTATAAGCACAGATACGCAGTATTTT; D: TRBD2; J: TRBJ2-3; size: -; length: 21; V: TRBV10-3
CDR3: CASSLVGQGNYGYTF; DNA: TGTGCCAGCAGCTTAGTGGGGCAGGGGAACTATGGCTACACCTTC; D: -; J: TRBJ1-2; size: -; length: 15; V: TRBV11-2
CDR3: CASSEEQGANYGYTF; DNA: TGCGCCAGCAGTGAGGAACAGGGTGCTAACTATGGCTACACCTTC; D: -; J: TRBJ1-2; size: once; length: 15; V: TRBV10-2
CDR3: CASSAGTDTQYF; DNA: TGTGCCAGCAGCGCGGGAACGGATACGCAGTATTTT; D: -; J: TRBJ2-3; size: -; length: 12; V: TRBV5-4
CDR3: CASSTGGTFRYGYTF; DNA: TGTGCCAGTAGTACAGGAGGGACTTTTCGATATGGCTACACCTTC; D: -; J: TRBJ1-2; size: -; length: 15; V: TRBV19
CDR3: CASSFQGVSNQPQHF; DNA: TGTGCCAGCAGTTTCCAGGGGGTTAGCAATCAGCCCCAGCATTTT; D: TRBD1; J: TRBJ1-5; size: -; length: 15; V: TRBV28
CDR3: CASSLETGASYEQYF; DNA: TGTGCCAGCAGCTTGGAGACAGGAGCTTCCTACGAGCAGTACTTC; D: -; J: TRBJ2-7; size: -; length: 15; V: TRBV7-6
CDR3: CASSFWAGDLRNEQFF; DNA: TGTGCCAGCAGCTTCTGGGCAGGCGATCTGAGGAATGAGCAGTTCTTC; D: -; J: TRBJ2-1; size: -; length: 16; V: TRBV7-2
CDR3: CASSYRLTGGSDEQFF; DNA: TGTGCCAGCAGCTATAGATTAACAGGGGGCTCTGATGAGCAGTTCTTC; D: TRBD1; J: TRBJ2-1; size: -; length: 16; V: TRBV5-6
CDR3: CASSSGTGEYNEQFF; DNA: TGTGCCAGCAGCTCCGGGACAGGGGAATACAATGAGCAGTTCTTC; D: TRBD1; J: TRBJ2-1; size: -; length: 15; V: TRBV7-6
CDR3: CASSYRGTEKLFF; DNA: TGTGCCAGCAGCTACAGGGGGACTGAAAAACTGTTTTTT; D: TRBD1; J: TRBJ1-4; size: -; length: 13; V: TRBV5-4
CDR3: CASRPNSGNTIYF; DNA: TGTGCCAGCAGGCCGAACTCTGGAAACACCATATATTTT; D: -; J: TRBJ1-3; size: -; length: 13; V: TRBV27
CDR3: CASSSRDRFFDEQYF; DNA: TGTGCCAGCAGCTCCCGGGACAGGTTTTTCGACGAGCAGTACTTC; D: TRBD1; J: TRBJ2-7; size: -; length: 15; V: TRBV5-6
CDR3: CASSLGSRHTDTQYF; DNA: TGTGCCAGCAGCTTAGGTTCCAGGCACACAGATACGCAGTATTTT; D: -; J: TRBJ2-3; size: -; length: 15; V: TRBV7-6
CDR3: CASRIGGSSYNEQFF; DNA: TGTGCCAGCAGGATAGGGGGGAGCTCCTACAATGAGCAGTTCTTC; D: -; J: TRBJ2-1; size: -; length: 15; V: TRBV28
CDR3: CASRQQVGNQPQHF; DNA: TGTGCCAGCAGACAGCAGGTCGGCAATCAGCCCCAGCATTTT; D: -; J: TRBJ1-5; size: -; length: 14; V: TRBV7-8
CDR3: CATRSTGTGNEQYF; DNA: TGTGCCACACGATCGACCGGGACAGGGAACGAGCAGTACTTC; D: TRBD1; J: TRBJ2-7; size: -; length: 14; V: TRBV6-5